This entry concerns a single T cell receptor beta chain. V lost 5 bases and J 15 bases, leaving 32 bases between the germline ends. This CDR3 region has 18 residues. CDR1 and CDR2 from the germline V gene are SGHTA and FQGTGA. The sample originates from a study of T cells in Graves' hyperthyroidism and ophthalmopathy. Amplified TCR beta CDR3 regions derived from RNA transcripts. A set of HTBI primers served as the primers for a first-round RT-PCR of the TCR CDR3. TCRdb re-called the multiplex PCR reads with MiXCR, one entry per CDR3 protein. The repertoire holds some 600,000 distinct CDR3 sequences, with around 45% as singletons. Stable Graves' hyperthyroidism meant no ophthalmopathy progression within 18 months. The hyperthyroidism was newly diagnosed and had lasted under 2 months; the patients were aged 18 to 65.

The receptor was derived from a woman between 18 and 29 years old with Graves' hyperthyroidism. The rearrangement joins TRBV7-3 to TRBJ1-6, with D perhaps matching TRBD1 (6 bases). Sequenced input: peripheral blood or thyroid tissue (not recorded which). CDR3 sequence: CASSVGEGGGTGRPRLHF. The DNA for the CDR3 is TGTGCCAGCAGCGTAGGAGAGGGGGGAGGCACCGGGCGGCCTCGCCTCCACTTT. The full variable domain, with the rest looked up from reference TRBV7-3 and TRBJ1-6, is GAGVSQTPSNKVTEKGKYVELRCDPISGHTALYWYRQSLGQGPEFLIYFQGTGAADDSGLPNDRFFAVRPEGSVSTLKIQRTERGDSAVYLCASSVGEGGGTGRPRLHFGNGTRLTVT.